The 11 T cell receptor beta chains given below trace back to one sample, sequenced in a study of OX40 agonist ivuxolimab in advanced cancers. Only in-frame clones appear in the TCRdb table, and some are missing; sequencing was by immunoSEQ multiplex PCR. The sample holds about 80,000 clones; roughly 91% are singletons and the top ten take roughly 0.33%. The specimen was CD4+ or CD8+ T cells sorted from blood, collected in a trial of the OX40 agonist ivuxolimab. These receptor sequences come from an adult with an advanced solid tumor such as melanoma, head and neck, liver or kidney cancer.

This rearrangement joins TRBV7-2 to TRBJ1-4, with a tentative D call TRBD1 (6 bases). Trimming pared 1 base from V and 8 bases from J, leaving 14 bases between. CDR1 SGHTA and CDR2 FQGNSA come from the germline V gene. The CDR3 extends over 15 amino acids. The CDR3 sequence is CASSLEFGGREKLFF. The DNA of the CDR3 is TGTGCCAGCAGCTTAGAGTTCGGGGGCCGGGAAAAACTGTTTTTT.

This rearrangement joins TRBV5-1 to TRBJ2-5; TRBD1 matches at 12 bases. Germline V gene lookup returns CDR1 SGHRS and CDR2 YFSETQ. The CDR3 is made up of 16 amino acids. J gave up 6 bases and V 3 bases, and 9 bases lay outside the gene matches. This CDR3 is CASSWSGTGGEKTQYF. CDR3 nucleotide sequence: TGCGCCAGCAGCTGGTCCGGGACAGGGGGCGAAAAGACCCAGTACTTC.

As for this clone: Its ends do not fully match the called genes, so a read error is possible. The chain links TRBV2 to TRBJ2-5; the D is unclear. The CDR3 is 15 amino acids. Germline V lookup: CDR1 SNHLY, CDR2 FYNNEI. The CDR3 sequence: CASSEDQAWGETQYF. CDR3 nucleotide sequence: TGTGCCAGCAGCGAAGACCAGGCCTGGGGAGAGACCCAGTACTTC.

The genes are TRBV9 and TRBJ1-4; 7 nucleotides match TRBD1. Losses at the gene ends were 4 bases for V and 4 bases for J; bases not matched to a gene: 4. This CDR3 has 14 residues. From germline, CDR1 is SGDLS and CDR2 YYNGEE. CDR3: CASSRDSYNEKLFF. The DNA of the CDR3 is TGTGCCAGCAGCCGGGACAGCTATAATGAAAAACTGTTTTTT.

The gene calls are TRBV18 and TRBJ1-2, with TRBD1 matching 9 bases. The CDR3 has 15 amino acids. From germline, CDR1 is KGHSH and CDR2 LQKENI. V gave up 0 bases and J gave up 4 bases; unmatched junction bases: 3. The CDR3 protein is CASSPPDRGGYGYTF. DNA of the CDR3: TGTGCCAGCTCACCACCGGACAGGGGCGGCTATGGCTACACCTTC.

V usage is TRBV6-6 and J usage is TRBJ2-7; D may be TRBD1 (5 bases). Trimming took 0 bases from V and 4 from J, leaving 10 bases between them. In germline, CDR1 is MNHNY, CDR2 SVGAGI (reference sequence). The CDR3 contains 14 residues. As DNA, the CDR3 is TGTGCCAGCAGTTACTCTAGGGGATTGTACGAGCAGTACTTC. This codes for CASSYSRGLYEQYF.

This chain links TRBV14 with TRBJ2-1, with TRBD2 identical over 14 bases. The length of the CDR3 is 17 residues. The germline gives CDR1 SGHDN, CDR2 FVKESK. Trimming at V came to 4 bases and at J to 7 bases, leaving 9 bases not matched to a gene. The CDR3 spells CASSLNPGLAGANEQFF. The CDR3 DNA reads as TGTGCCAGCAGCCTTAACCCGGGACTAGCGGGAGCGAATGAGCAGTTCTTC. Together with reference TRBV14 and TRBJ2-1, the CDR3 gives the full variable domain: EAGVTQFPSHSVIEKGQTVTLRCDPISGHDNLYWYRRVMGKEIKFLLHFVKESKQDESGMPNNRFLAERTGGTYSTLKVQPAELEDSGVYFCASSLNPGLAGANEQFFGPGTRLTVL.

V is TRBV2 and J is TRBJ2-1; D perhaps matches TRBD2 (5 bases). V was clipped by 3 bases and J by 2 bases, with 11 bases between them. The CDR3 consists of 15 residues. Germline-derived CDR1 and CDR2 are SNHLY and FYNNEI. This CDR3 reads CASSDVRGTYNEQFF. The DNA for the CDR3 is TGTGCCAGCAGTGACGTTAGAGGGACCTACAATGAGCAGTTCTTC. The whole variable domain, remainder taken from reference TRBV2 and TRBJ2-1, is EPEVTQTPSHQVTQMGQEVILRCVPISNHLYFYWYRQILGQKVEFLVSFYNNEISEKSEIFDDQFSVERPDGSNFTLKIRSTKLEDSAMYFCASSDVRGTYNEQFFGPGTRLTVL.

The V and J genes are TRBV5-5 and TRBJ1-1; D gene uncertain. The V end lost 2 bases, the J end lost 1 base, and 6 bases lay between the germline ends. Germline V gives CDR1 SGHKS, CDR2 YYEKEE (reference sequence). The CDR3 length is 13 residues. The CDR3 loop is CASSFQANTEAFF. CDR3 DNA sequence: TGTGCCAGCAGCTTTCAGGCGAACACTGAAGCTTTCTTT.

The chain carries TRBV7-3 and TRBJ2-3; D possibly corresponds to TRBD1 (6 bases). The CDR3 is made up of 15 amino acids. CDR1 and CDR2 from the germline V gene are SGHTA and FQGTGA. Trimming cost V 3 bases and J 3 bases, with 13 bases left between them. The CDR3 DNA follows: TGTGCCAGCAGCTTCTCGACAGGAGAAACAGATACGCAGTATTTT. Translating it yields CASSFSTGETDTQYF.

This chain links TRBV15 with TRBJ1-5; unclear D gene. V was pared by 3 bases and J by 1 base, with 10 bases between. The CDR3 extends over 15 amino acids. Looked up from germline, CDR1 is LNHNV and CDR2 is YYDKDF (reference sequence). The CDR3 sequence is CATSRVKGSNQPQHF. The CDR3 DNA sequence: TGTGCCACCAGCAGGGTGAAAGGGAGCAATCAGCCCCAGCATTTT.